A selection of T cell receptor beta chains follows, all from one sample in a study of blood T cells in healthy people across ages. TCRdb re-derived calls from the 5' RACE reads in MiXCR, one entry per CDR3 protein. The sample carries roughly 2 million distinct CDR3 sequences, about 49% recorded once. The specimen was blood. The receptors shown here come from a woman between 40 and 50 years old in good health. Each CDR3 is given with its conserved first and last residue. The D gene is left open where the match is weak. Only some rows state a clone size, as once, few, many or a class for expanded clones.

DNA: TGTGCCAGCAGCTTAGAGGCAGGGTGGGTCTACGAGCAGTACTTC
CDR3: CASSLEAGWVYEQYF
D: -
V: TRBV7-2
J: TRBJ2-7
size: few

DNA: TGTGCCAGCAGCGCACGGGGATCTGGCACAGATACGCAGTATTTT
CDR3: CASSARGSGTDTQYF
D: -
V: TRBV3-1
J: TRBJ2-3
size: few

DNA: TGTGCCAGCAGCCAAGATGGCAGTAGCAGTGCCTACAATGAGCAGTTCTTC
CDR3: CASSQDGSSSAYNEQFF
D: -
V: TRBV4-2
J: TRBJ2-1
size: -

DNA: TGTGCCAGCAGTTCCCGGGACGGAGGAAACAATGAGCAGTTCTTC
CDR3: CASSSRDGGNNEQFF
D: -
V: TRBV27
J: TRBJ2-1
size: -

DNA: TGTGCCAGCAGTTTATTTGAGGCGGGACCATACAATGAGCAGTTCTTC
CDR3: CASSLFEAGPYNEQFF
D: -
V: TRBV28
J: TRBJ2-1
size: -

DNA: TGCAGTGCTAGTTCAGGGAAAGAGACCCAGTACTTC
CDR3: CSASSGKETQYF
D: -
V: TRBV20-1
J: TRBJ2-5
size: -

DNA: TGTGCCAGCAACCTGGACAGAAGCACAGATACGCAGTATTTT
CDR3: CASNLDRSTDTQYF
D: -
V: TRBV27
J: TRBJ2-3
size: -

DNA: TGTGCCAGCAGTTACTGGCGTCAGATGAACACTGAAGCTTTCTTT
CDR3: CASSYWRQMNTEAFF
D: -
V: TRBV6-5
J: TRBJ1-1
size: once

DNA: TGCGCCAGCAGCACCGCTAGCGGGGCCGATGAGCAGTTCTTC
CDR3: CASSTASGADEQFF
D: TRBD2
V: TRBV5-1
J: TRBJ2-1
size: -

DNA: TGCAGTGCTATTGGGACAGCTGCAACTAATGAAAAACTGTTTTTT
CDR3: CSAIGTAATNEKLFF
D: TRBD1
V: TRBV20-1
J: TRBJ1-4
size: -

DNA: TGTGCCAGCAGGATGGGACTAGCGGGGGGGCTAGCCAAAAACATTCAGTACTTC
CDR3: CASRMGLAGGLAKNIQYF
D: TRBD2
V: TRBV12-3/TRBV12-4
J: TRBJ2-4
size: -

DNA: TGCGCCAGCAGCCAATCCTCCTGGGCCCCGACAGCGATCCAAGAGACCCAGTTCTTC
CDR3: CASSQSSWAPTAIQETQFF
D: -
V: TRBV4-1
J: TRBJ2-1
size: -